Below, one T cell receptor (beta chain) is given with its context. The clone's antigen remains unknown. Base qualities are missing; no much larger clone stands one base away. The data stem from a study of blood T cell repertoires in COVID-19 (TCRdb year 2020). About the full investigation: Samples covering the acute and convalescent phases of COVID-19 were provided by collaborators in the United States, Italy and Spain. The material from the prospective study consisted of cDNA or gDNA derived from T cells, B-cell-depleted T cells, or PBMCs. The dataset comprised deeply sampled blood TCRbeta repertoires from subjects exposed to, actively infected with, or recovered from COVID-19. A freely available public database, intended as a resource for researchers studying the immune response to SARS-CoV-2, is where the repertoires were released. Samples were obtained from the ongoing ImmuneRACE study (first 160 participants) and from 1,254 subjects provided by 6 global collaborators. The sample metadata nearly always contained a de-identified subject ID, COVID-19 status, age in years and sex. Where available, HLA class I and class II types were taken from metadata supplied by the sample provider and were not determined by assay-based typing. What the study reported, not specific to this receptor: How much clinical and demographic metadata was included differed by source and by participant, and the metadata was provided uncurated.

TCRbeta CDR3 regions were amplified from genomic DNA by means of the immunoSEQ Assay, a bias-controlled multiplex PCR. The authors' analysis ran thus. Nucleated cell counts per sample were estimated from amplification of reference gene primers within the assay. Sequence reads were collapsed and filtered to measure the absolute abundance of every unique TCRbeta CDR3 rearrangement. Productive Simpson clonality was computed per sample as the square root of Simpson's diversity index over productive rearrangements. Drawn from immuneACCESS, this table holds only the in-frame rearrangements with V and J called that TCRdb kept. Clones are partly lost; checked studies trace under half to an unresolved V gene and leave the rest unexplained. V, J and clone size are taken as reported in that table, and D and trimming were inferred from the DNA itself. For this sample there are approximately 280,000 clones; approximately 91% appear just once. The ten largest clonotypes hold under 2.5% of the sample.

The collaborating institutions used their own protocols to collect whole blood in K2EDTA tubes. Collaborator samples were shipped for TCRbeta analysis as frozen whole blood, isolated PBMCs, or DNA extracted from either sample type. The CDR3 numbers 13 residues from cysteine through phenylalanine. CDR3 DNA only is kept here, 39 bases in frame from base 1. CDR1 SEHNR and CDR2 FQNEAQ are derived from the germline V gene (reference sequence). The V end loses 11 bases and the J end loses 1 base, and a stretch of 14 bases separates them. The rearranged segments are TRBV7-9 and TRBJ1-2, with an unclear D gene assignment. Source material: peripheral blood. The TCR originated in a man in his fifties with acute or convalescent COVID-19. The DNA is TGTGCCGGACGGGGAAAACTTAACTATGGCTACACCTTC. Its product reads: CAGRGKLNYGYTF.